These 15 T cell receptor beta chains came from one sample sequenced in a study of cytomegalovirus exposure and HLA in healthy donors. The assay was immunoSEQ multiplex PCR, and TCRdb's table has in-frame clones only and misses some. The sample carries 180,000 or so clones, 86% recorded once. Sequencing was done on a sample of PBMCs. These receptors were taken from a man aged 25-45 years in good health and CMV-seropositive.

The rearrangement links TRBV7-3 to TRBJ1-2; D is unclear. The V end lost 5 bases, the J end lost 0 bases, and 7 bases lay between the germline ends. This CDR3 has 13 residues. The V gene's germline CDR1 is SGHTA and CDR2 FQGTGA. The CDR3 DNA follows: TGTGCCAGCAGCCCCGGGGCTAACTATGGCTACACCTTC. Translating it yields CASSPGANYGYTF.

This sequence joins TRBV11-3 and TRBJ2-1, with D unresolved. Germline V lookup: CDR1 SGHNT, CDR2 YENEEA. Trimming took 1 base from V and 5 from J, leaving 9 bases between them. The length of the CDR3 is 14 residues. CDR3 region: CASSLGLIDNEQFF. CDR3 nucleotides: TGTGCCAGCAGCTTAGGTCTTATCGACAATGAGCAGTTCTTC.

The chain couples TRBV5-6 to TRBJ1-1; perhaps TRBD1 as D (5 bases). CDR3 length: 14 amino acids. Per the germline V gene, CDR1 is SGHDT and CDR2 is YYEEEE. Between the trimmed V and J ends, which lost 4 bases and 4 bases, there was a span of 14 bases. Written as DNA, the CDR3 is TGTGCCAGCAGCCAAGGGGCAGGGAGCACTGAAGCTTTCTTT. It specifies CASSQGAGSTEAFF.

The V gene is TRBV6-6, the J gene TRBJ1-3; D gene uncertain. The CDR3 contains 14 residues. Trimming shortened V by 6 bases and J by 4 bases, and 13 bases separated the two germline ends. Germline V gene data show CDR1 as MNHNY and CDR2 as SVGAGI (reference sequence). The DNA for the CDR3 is TGTGCCAGCAGCCAGCACCTGGGCGGAAACACCATATATTTT. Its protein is CASSQHLGGNTIYF.

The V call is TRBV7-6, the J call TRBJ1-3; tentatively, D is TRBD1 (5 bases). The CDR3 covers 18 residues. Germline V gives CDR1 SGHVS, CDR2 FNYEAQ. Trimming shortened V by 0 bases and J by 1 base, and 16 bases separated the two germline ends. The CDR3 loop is CASSLAGGTRGSGNTIYF. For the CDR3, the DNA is TGTGCCAGCAGCTTAGCGGGTGGAACACGGGGGTCTGGAAACACCATATATTTT.

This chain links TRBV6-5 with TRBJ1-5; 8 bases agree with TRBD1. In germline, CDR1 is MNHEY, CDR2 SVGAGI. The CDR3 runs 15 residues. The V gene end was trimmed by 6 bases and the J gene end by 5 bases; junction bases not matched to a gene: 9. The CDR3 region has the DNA TGTGCCAGCAGGAAGATGGACAGGGCCCATCAGCCCCAGCATTTT. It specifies CASRKMDRAHQPQHF.

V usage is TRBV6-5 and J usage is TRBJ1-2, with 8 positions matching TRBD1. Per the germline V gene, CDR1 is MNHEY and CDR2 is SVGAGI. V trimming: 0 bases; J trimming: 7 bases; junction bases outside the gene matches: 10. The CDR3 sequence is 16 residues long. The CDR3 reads CASSYSINGQGGGYTF. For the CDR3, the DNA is TGTGCCAGCAGTTACTCGATCAACGGACAGGGAGGTGGCTACACCTTC.

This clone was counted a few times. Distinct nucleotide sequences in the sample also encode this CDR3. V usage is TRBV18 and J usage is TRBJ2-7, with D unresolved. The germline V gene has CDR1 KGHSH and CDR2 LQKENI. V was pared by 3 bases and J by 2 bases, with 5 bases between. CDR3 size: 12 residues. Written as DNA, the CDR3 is TGTGCCAGCTCACCCGGTACCTACGAGCAGTACTTC. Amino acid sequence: CASSPGTYEQYF.

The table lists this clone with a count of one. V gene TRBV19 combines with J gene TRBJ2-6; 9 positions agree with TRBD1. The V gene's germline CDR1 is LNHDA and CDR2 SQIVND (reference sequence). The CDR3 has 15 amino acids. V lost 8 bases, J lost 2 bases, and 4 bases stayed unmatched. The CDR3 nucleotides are TGTGCCAGTGATACAGGGGGCACTGGGGCCAACGTCCTGACTTTC. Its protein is CASDTGGTGANVLTF.

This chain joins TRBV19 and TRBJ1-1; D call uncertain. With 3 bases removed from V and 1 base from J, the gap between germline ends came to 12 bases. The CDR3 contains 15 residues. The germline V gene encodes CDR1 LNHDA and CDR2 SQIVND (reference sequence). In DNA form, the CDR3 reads TGTGCCAGTAGTATCCTTAGTTCTCGGAACACTGAAGCTTTCTTT. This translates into CASSILSSRNTEAFF.

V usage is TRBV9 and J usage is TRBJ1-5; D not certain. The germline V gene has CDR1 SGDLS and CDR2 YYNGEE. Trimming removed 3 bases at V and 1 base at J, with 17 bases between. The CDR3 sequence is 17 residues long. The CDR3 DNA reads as TGTGCCAGCAGCGGAGACGGCCGGGAGAGGAGCAATCAGCCCCAGCATTTT. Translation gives CASSGDGRERSNQPQHF.

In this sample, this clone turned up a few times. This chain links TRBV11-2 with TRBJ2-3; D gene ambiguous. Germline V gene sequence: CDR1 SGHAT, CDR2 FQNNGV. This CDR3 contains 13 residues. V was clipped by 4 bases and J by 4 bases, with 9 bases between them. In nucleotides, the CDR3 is TGTGCCAGCAGCTGGACGCCGCCAGATACGCAGTATTTT. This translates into CASSWTPPDTQYF.

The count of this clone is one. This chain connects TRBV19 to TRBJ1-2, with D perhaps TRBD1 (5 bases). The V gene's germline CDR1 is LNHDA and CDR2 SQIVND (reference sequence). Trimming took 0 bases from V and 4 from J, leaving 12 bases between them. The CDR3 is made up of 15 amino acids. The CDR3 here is CASSIDRDGVYGYTF. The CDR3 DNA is TGTGCCAGTAGTATAGACCGGGACGGAGTCTATGGCTACACCTTC.

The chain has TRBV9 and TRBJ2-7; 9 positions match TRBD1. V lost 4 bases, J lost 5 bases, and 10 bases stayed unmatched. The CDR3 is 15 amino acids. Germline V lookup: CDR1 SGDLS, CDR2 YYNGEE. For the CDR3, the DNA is TGTGCCAGCAGCCCTTGGGGACAGGGTTCTAACGAGCAGTACTTC. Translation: CASSPWGQGSNEQYF.

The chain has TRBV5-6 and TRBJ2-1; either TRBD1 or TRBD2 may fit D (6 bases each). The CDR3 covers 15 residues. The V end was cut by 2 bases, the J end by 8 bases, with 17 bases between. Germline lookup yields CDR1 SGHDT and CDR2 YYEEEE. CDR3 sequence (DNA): TGTGCCAGCAGCTTCGGGGGCACGAGTTACGATGAGCAGTTCTTC. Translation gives CASSFGGTSYDEQFF.